This is a list of T cell receptor beta chains from one sample in a study of T-cell reconstitution after alpha-beta-depleted transplantation in children. TCRdb recomputed calls from the PCR reads with MiXCR, one row per CDR3 protein. The sample includes 500,000 or so distinct CDR3 sequences, roughly 11% of them seen just once. The material was PBMCs, mostly from graft donor cells, obtained 180 days after TCRalphabeta/CD19-depleted stem cell transplant. The receptors were gathered from a female patient between 2 and 10 years old who had a stem cell transplant for aplastic anemia, so the T cells may come from the graft donor. Both conserved end residues are part of each CDR3. A D gene is named only where the DNA matches it firmly. Only some rows state a clone size, as once, few, many or a class for expanded clones.

d_call | j_call | clone_size | v_call | cdr3_aa | cdr3_nt
NA | TRBJ2-1 | many | TRBV7-9 | CASISSYNEQFF | TGTGCCAGCATATCTTCCTACAATGAGCAGTTCTTC
NA | TRBJ2-7 | few | TRBV27 | CASSLSRFYEQYF | TGTGCCAGCAGTTTAAGTAGATTCTACGAGCAGTACTTC
NA | TRBJ2-3 | many | TRBV7-2 | CASSLFLLSRADTQYF | TGTGCCAGCAGCTTATTTCTCCTTTCCCGGGCAGATACGCAGTATTTT
TRBD1 | TRBJ1-3 | few | TRBV5-6 | CASSGQAVLAGNTIYF | TGTGCCAGCAGCGGACAGGCGGTTCTAGCTGGAAACACCATATATTTT
TRBD2 | TRBJ2-7 | few | TRBV20-1 | CSAPRGSPYEQYF | TGCAGTGCTCCTCGCGGGAGCCCCTACGAGCAGTACTTC
NA | TRBJ1-3 | few | TRBV5-1 | CASSLLSDQERGNTIYF | TGCGCCAGCAGCCTCCTATCGGACCAGGAGAGGGGAAACACCATATATTTT
NA | TRBJ2-2 | few | TRBV6-1 | CASRGWGSENTGELFF | TGTGCCAGCAGGGGTTGGGGGAGCGAGAACACCGGGGAGCTGTTTTTT
NA | TRBJ1-2 | NA | TRBV15 | CATSRASAIPNYGYTF | TGTGCCACCAGCAGAGCTTCGGCCATCCCCAACTATGGCTACACCTTC
TRBD1 | TRBJ2-2 | NA | TRBV6-1 | CASRRQGLGTGELFF | TGTGCCAGCAGACGACAGGGGTTAGGCACCGGGGAGCTGTTTTTT
NA | TRBJ2-1 | few | TRBV12-5 | CASGFSSGSDEQFF | TGTGCTAGTGGTTTTTCGAGCGGGTCAGATGAGCAGTTCTTC
NA | TRBJ2-3 | few | TRBV20-1 | CSARGFSRTPDTQYF | TGCAGTGCTAGAGGCTTTTCAAGGACGCCAGATACGCAGTATTTT
TRBD2 | TRBJ2-1 | NA | TRBV20-1 | CSAITPRLAGDGQFF | TGCAGTGCTATTACCCCCAGACTAGCTGGGGACGGGCAGTTCTTC
NA | TRBJ1-6 | NA | TRBV4-3 | CASSPWRLLRSPLHF | TGCGCCAGCAGCCCGTGGCGCCTCCTACGTTCACCCCTCCACTTT
TRBD1 | TRBJ1-1 | NA | TRBV20-1 | CSARNRTGLWLEAFF | TGCAGTGCCAGAAATCGGACAGGTTTGTGGCTGGAAGCTTTCTTT
NA | TRBJ1-1 | many | TRBV29-1 | CSAGVTNTEAFF | TGCAGCGCTGGTGTCACAAACACTGAAGCTTTCTTT
NA | TRBJ2-5 | NA | TRBV5-6 | CASSLLSGETQYF | TGTGCCAGCAGCTTGTTGTCGGGAGAGACCCAGTACTTC
NA | TRBJ1-6 | NA | TRBV25-1 | CASSWGRYSYNSPLHF | TGTGCCAGCAGTTGGGGCCGCTACTCCTATAATTCACCCCTCCACTTT
NA | TRBJ1-2 | many | TRBV20-1 | CSAFLDPLYGYTF | TGCAGTGCTTTCCTCGACCCCCTCTATGGCTACACCTTC
NA | TRBJ1-6 | few | TRBV18 | CASSPQQNSPLHF | TGTGCCAGCTCACCGCAGCAGAATTCACCCCTCCACTTT
NA | TRBJ2-3 | few | TRBV6-2/TRBV6-3 | CASTPPHGIPDTQYF | TGTGCCAGCACCCCACCTCACGGGATCCCAGATACGCAGTATTTT
TRBD1 | TRBJ2-5 | NA | TRBV29-1 | CSVVDRKETQYF | TGCAGCGTGGTGGACAGGAAAGAGACCCAGTACTTC
NA | TRBJ1-4 | few | TRBV20-1 | CSAIDGFQKLFF | TGCAGTGCTATTGACGGGTTCCAAAAACTGTTTTTT
NA | TRBJ2-2 | few | TRBV6-1 | CASSDDRRRTGELFF | TGTGCCAGCAGTGATGATAGGAGAAGAACCGGGGAGCTGTTTTTT
TRBD2 | TRBJ2-3 | few | TRBV20-1 | CSVGGPSDGDTQYF | TGCTCTGTGGGAGGGCCTAGTGACGGCGATACGCAGTATTTT
TRBD1 | TRBJ2-7 | NA | TRBV9 | CASSVTGDGLDEQYF | TGTGCCAGCAGCGTTACAGGGGACGGTCTGGACGAGCAGTACTTC
TRBD1 | TRBJ1-1 | NA | TRBV11-2 | CASTKHLGDRGAEAFF | TGTGCCAGCACGAAGCACCTAGGGGACAGGGGAGCTGAAGCTTTCTTT
TRBD1 | TRBJ2-5 | NA | TRBV11-1 | CASRTGTGEETQYF | TGTGCCAGCAGAACCGGGACAGGGGAAGAGACCCAGTACTTC
NA | TRBJ2-3 | NA | TRBV7-9 | CASSSDGADTQYF | TGTGCCAGCAGCTCTGACGGGGCAGATACGCAGTATTTT
TRBD1 | TRBJ2-1 | NA | TRBV6-5 | CASSYDRGIYNEQFF | TGTGCCAGCAGTTACGACAGGGGTATCTACAATGAGCAGTTCTTC
NA | TRBJ2-1 | NA | TRBV21-1 | CASSKPAGSYNEQFF | TGTGCCAGCAGCAAACCGGCGGGGTCCTACAATGAGCAGTTCTTC
TRBD1 | TRBJ2-7 | NA | TRBV27 | CASTSRTGKNEQYF | TGTGCCAGTACCTCCCGGACAGGGAAAAACGAGCAGTACTTC
NA | TRBJ1-5 | NA | TRBV19 | CASTSKRRSNQPQHF | TGTGCCAGTACCTCTAAACGAAGGAGCAATCAGCCCCAGCATTTT
NA | TRBJ1-1 | few | TRBV7-2 | CASSWGGAGNTEAFF | TGTGCCAGCAGCTGGGGGGGGGCCGGGAACACTGAAGCTTTCTTT
TRBD2 | TRBJ2-5 | many | TRBV6-1 | CASTPAGVMETQYF | TGTGCCAGCACTCCAGCGGGAGTCATGGAGACCCAGTACTTC
NA | TRBJ2-7 | few | TRBV7-2 | CASSLLGQLAHEQYF | TGTGCCAGCAGCCTCCTCGGGCAGCTGGCGCACGAGCAGTACTTC
TRBD2 | TRBJ2-7 | NA | TRBV7-2 | CASSLGLASSIYEQYF | TGTGCCAGCAGCTTAGGACTAGCGTCCTCCATTTACGAGCAGTACTTC
TRBD2 | TRBJ2-1 | few | TRBV29-1 | CSVDFTSGRARDNEQFF | TGCAGCGTTGACTTCACTAGCGGGAGGGCCCGGGATAATGAGCAGTTCTTC
NA | TRBJ2-1 | NA | TRBV12-3/TRBV12-4 | CASSLASMFF | TGTGCCAGCAGTTTAGCGAGTATGTTCTTC
NA | TRBJ2-5 | NA | TRBV20-1 | CSARDRAQETQYF | TGCAGTGCTAGAGACAGGGCCCAAGAGACCCAGTACTTC
NA | TRBJ1-1 | NA | TRBV18 | CASSPGGRETEAFF | TGTGCCAGCTCACCTGGGGGACGGGAAACTGAAGCTTTCTTT
NA | TRBJ2-7 | few | TRBV19 | CASSTLVQETYEQYF | TGTGCCAGTAGTACCCTGGTGCAGGAAACCTACGAGCAGTACTTC
NA | TRBJ1-2 | NA | TRBV18 | CASSPAGGGGGYTF | TGTGCCAGCTCACCCGCTGGGGGAGGTGGAGGCTACACCTTC
NA | TRBJ2-1 | NA | TRBV19 | CASSTPGHGYNEQFF | TGTGCCAGTAGTACCCCGGGACACGGCTACAATGAGCAGTTCTTC
TRBD1 | TRBJ1-1 | NA | TRBV12-3/TRBV12-4 | CASSLGNRGRSNTEAFF | TGTGCCAGCAGTTTGGGGAACAGGGGGAGATCGAACACTGAAGCTTTCTTT
NA | TRBJ2-1 | few | TRBV11-2 | CASSLGPDRGEQFF | TGTGCCAGCAGCTTAGGCCCCGATAGGGGTGAGCAGTTCTTC
NA | TRBJ2-4 | few | TRBV12-3/TRBV12-4 | CASSHGEAIAKNIQYF | TGTGCCAGCAGTCACGGAGAGGCAATAGCCAAAAACATTCAGTACTTC
NA | TRBJ2-7 | many | TRBV5-4 | CASSLDRGSSYEQYF | TGTGCCAGCAGCTTGGATAGGGGGAGCTCCTACGAGCAGTACTTC
TRBD2 | TRBJ2-3 | few | TRBV24-1 | CATSDPPSGNHAYTQYF | TGTGCCACCAGTGACCCACCTAGCGGGAACCACGCGTATACGCAGTATTTT
TRBD2 | TRBJ2-7 | many | TRBV5-1 | CASSLEGSGSSYEQYF | TGCGCCAGCAGCTTGGAGGGTAGCGGGAGCTCCTACGAGCAGTACTTC
TRBD2 | TRBJ2-7 | few | TRBV12-3/TRBV12-4 | CASTLWAGTIPYEQYF | TGTGCCAGCACCTTGTGGGCGGGGACTATCCCCTACGAGCAGTACTTC
NA | TRBJ2-5 | NA | TRBV4-2 | CASSQTKRAEETQYF | TGTGCCAGCAGCCAAACCAAGCGGGCCGAGGAGACCCAGTACTTC
TRBD1 | TRBJ1-1 | NA | TRBV29-1 | CSVDKGGVTEAFF | TGCAGCGTTGACAAAGGGGGCGTCACTGAAGCTTTCTTT
NA | TRBJ1-4 | few | TRBV7-6 | CASSPPVVGNEKLFF | TGTGCCAGCAGCCCGCCCGTGGTGGGTAATGAAAAACTGTTTTTT
TRBD2 | TRBJ2-1 | many | TRBV6-2/TRBV6-3 | CASSSSGEVDEQFF | TGTGCCAGCAGCTCTAGCGGCGAAGTGGATGAGCAGTTCTTC
NA | TRBJ2-7 | NA | TRBV21-1 | CASSATILISYEQYF | TGTGCCAGCAGCGCGACTATTCTGATTTCCTACGAGCAGTACTTC
NA | TRBJ2-5 | NA | TRBV15 | CATSLPASFQETQYF | TGTGCCACCAGCCTTCCTGCATCGTTCCAAGAGACCCAGTACTTC
NA | TRBJ1-6 | few | TRBV7-2 | CASSFTGEVLPLHF | TGTGCCAGCAGCTTCACCGGGGAGGTCTTACCCCTCCACTTT
TRBD2 | TRBJ2-1 | few | TRBV5-1 | CASSFRRASGPQLIYNEQFF | TGCGCCAGCAGCTTTCGTCGCGCTAGCGGGCCCCAACTAATCTACAATGAGCAGTTCTTC
NA | TRBJ2-1 | many | TRBV9 | CASSGGGSSYNEQFF | TGTGCCAGCAGTGGGGGCGGGAGCTCATACAATGAGCAGTTCTTC
TRBD2 | TRBJ2-4 | NA | TRBV7-2 | CASSLAGGPGRDIQYF | TGTGCCAGCAGCTTAGCGGGAGGCCCCGGGAGGGACATTCAGTACTTC